The rows below give T cell receptor beta chains drawn from one sample of a study of OX40 agonist ivuxolimab in advanced cancers. TCRdb's copy holds only in-frame clones and misses some; the assay was immunoSEQ multiplex PCR. The sample consists of fewer than 90,000 clones, about nine tenths of them appearing once. The sequencing here drew on CD4+ or CD8+ T cells sorted from blood, taken in a trial of the OX40 agonist ivuxolimab. The receptors were gathered from an adult with an advanced solid tumor such as melanoma, head and neck, liver or kidney cancer. CDR3s include the opening cysteine and the closing phenylalanine or tryptophan. The order of the fields is D gene, clone size, V gene, J gene, CDR3 DNA, CDR3 protein. The D gene is left open where the match is weak. Only part of the rows carry a size: once, few, many, or a class if the clone is expanded.

d_gene: -; abundance: -; v_gene: TRBV7-9; j_gene: TRBJ2-6; CDR3nt: TGTGCCAGCAGGGTCGGGGGAACTGGGGCCAACGTCCTGACTTTC; CDR3aa: CASRVGGTGANVLTF
d_gene: -; abundance: -; v_gene: TRBV7-9; j_gene: TRBJ1-1; CDR3nt: TGTGCCAGCAGCTTACTGGGCAGGGATCGGGTCGGGGACACTGAAGCTTTCTTT; CDR3aa: CASSLLGRDRVGDTEAFF
d_gene: TRBD1; abundance: -; v_gene: TRBV4-2; j_gene: TRBJ1-2; CDR3nt: TGTGCCAGCAGCCAAGATATCGGACAGGGACGTAATGGCTACACCTTC; CDR3aa: CASSQDIGQGRNGYTF
d_gene: -; abundance: -; v_gene: TRBV7-2; j_gene: TRBJ2-5; CDR3nt: TGTGCCAGCAGCCCGAGGAGTGATTGGGAGACCCAGTACTTC; CDR3aa: CASSPRSDWETQYF
d_gene: -; abundance: -; v_gene: TRBV28; j_gene: TRBJ2-7; CDR3nt: TGTGCCAGCAGCCGCACCTACGAGCAGTACTTC; CDR3aa: CASSRTYEQYF
d_gene: -; abundance: -; v_gene: TRBV11-2; j_gene: TRBJ2-7; CDR3nt: TGTGCCAGCGGTCTGACGTTAAACTACGAGCAGTACTTC; CDR3aa: CASGLTLNYEQYF
d_gene: -; abundance: -; v_gene: TRBV27; j_gene: TRBJ2-1; CDR3nt: TGTGCCAGCACGCCACAGGGAGCGGTTGAGCAGTTCTTC; CDR3aa: CASTPQGAVEQFF
d_gene: TRBD1; abundance: -; v_gene: TRBV5-1; j_gene: TRBJ2-5; CDR3nt: TGCGCCAGCAGCTTGGCCTCCGGGACAGTCCAAGAGACCCAGTACTTC; CDR3aa: CASSLASGTVQETQYF
d_gene: -; abundance: -; v_gene: TRBV6-1; j_gene: TRBJ1-2; CDR3nt: TGTGCCAGCAGTGGTAACGGGGCTAACTATGGCTACACCTTC; CDR3aa: CASSGNGANYGYTF
d_gene: -; abundance: -; v_gene: TRBV20-1; j_gene: TRBJ2-7; CDR3nt: TGCAGTGCTAGGGACTACGAGCAGTACTTC; CDR3aa: CSARDYEQYF
d_gene: TRBD1; abundance: -; v_gene: TRBV2; j_gene: TRBJ1-4; CDR3nt: TGTGCCAGCCTACAGGGGATATTTGAAAAACTGTTTTTT; CDR3aa: CASLQGIFEKLFF
d_gene: TRBD1; abundance: -; v_gene: TRBV5-5; j_gene: TRBJ1-4; CDR3nt: TGTGCCAGCAGCTTGGAGTTTCGGGACAGGGAAGGACTGTTTTTT; CDR3aa: CASSLEFRDREGLFF
d_gene: -; abundance: -; v_gene: TRBV7-9; j_gene: TRBJ1-5; CDR3nt: TGTGCCAGCAGCTTGATGGCGGATCAGCCCCAGCATTTT; CDR3aa: CASSLMADQPQHF
d_gene: -; abundance: once; v_gene: TRBV5-1; j_gene: TRBJ1-3; CDR3nt: TGCGCCAGCAGCTTGGGGCGAGGAAACACCATATATTTT; CDR3aa: CASSLGRGNTIYF
d_gene: TRBD1; abundance: -; v_gene: TRBV10-3; j_gene: TRBJ2-3; CDR3nt: TGTGCCATCAAATATCAGTGGAAGGGGACAGCCACAGATACGCAGTATTTT; CDR3aa: CAIKYQWKGTATDTQYF
d_gene: TRBD1; abundance: -; v_gene: TRBV19; j_gene: TRBJ1-1; CDR3nt: TGTGCCAGTAGGGAGACAGAGGGGGCCACTGAAGCTTTCTTT; CDR3aa: CASRETEGATEAFF
d_gene: -; abundance: -; v_gene: TRBV4-2; j_gene: TRBJ2-7; CDR3nt: TGTGCCAGCAGCCAAGGACTAGTAGGCTCCTACGAGCAGTACTTC; CDR3aa: CASSQGLVGSYEQYF